The present T cell receptor beta chain was sequenced within a study of shared clonotypes between healthy human individuals. General study points: Donor clonotype sharing was expected to depend on sequencing depth. Naive subsets tended to show greater estimated richness than memory subsets.

Points on this clone: Its specificity is unknown.

V shed 4 bases and J 1 base; nucleotides not matched to a gene: 7. Germline V gene lookup returns CDR1 SGHRS and CDR2 YFSETQ. CDR3 length: 17 amino acids. Assay used: immunoSEQ multiplex PCR; TCRdb lists only in-frame clones, some missing. The table records 2 million to 2.5 million clones, around 95% of them present only once. The rearrangement joins TRBV5-1 to TRBJ2-3; 12 bases map to TRBD2. The specimen sequenced was naive CD4+ T cells sorted from blood. Subset defined: CD45RA+ positively selected. The TCR was taken from a man between 18 and 35 years old in good health. The CDR3 loop reads CASSPGLAGSGTDTQYF. DNA of the CDR3: TGCGCCAGCAGCCCCGGACTAGCGGGAAGCGGCACAGATACGCAGTATTTT.